This is a list of T cell receptor beta chains from one sample in a study of blood T cell repertoires in COVID-19. Libraries were prepared by immunoSEQ multiplex PCR; TCRdb keeps only in-frame clonotypes and omits some of them. The data hold 200,000 to 300,000 clones, with 75% to 85% observed a single time. Specimen: peripheral blood. These receptors all come from a man in his forties or fifties who had recovered from COVID-19. Each CDR3 is given with its conserved first and last residue. D genes are given only for firm matches. Size is stated for part of the rows, as once, few or many counts, or as a class when the clone is expanded.

CDR3aa,CDR3nt,v_gene,abundance,d_gene,j_gene
CASSGQVSGGYTF,TGCGCCAGCAGTGGACAGGTCTCCGGTGGCTACACCTTC,TRBV10-1,NA,NA,TRBJ1-2
CASSLVSREQYF,TGTGCCAGCAGCTTAGTTTCGCGGGAGCAGTACTTC,TRBV7-9,NA,NA,TRBJ2-7
CASRSQGQGIYNEQFF,TGTGCCAGTAGAAGTCAGGGGCAGGGGATCTACAATGAGCAGTTCTTC,TRBV19,once,NA,TRBJ2-1
CASSLNRVVSETQYF,TGTGCCAGCAGTTTAAACAGGGTGGTATCAGAGACCCAGTACTTC,TRBV27,NA,NA,TRBJ2-5
CASSPADSNYGYTF,TGTGCCAGCTCACCGGCCGATTCAAACTATGGCTACACCTTC,TRBV18,NA,NA,TRBJ1-2
CASSLSRVAYGYTF,TGTGCCAGCAGCTTATCACGGGTAGCCTACGGCTACACCTTC,TRBV7-8,NA,NA,TRBJ1-2
CASSIQAGSYNEQFF,TGTGCCAGTAGTATTCAGGCGGGGTCCTACAATGAGCAGTTCTTC,TRBV19,NA,NA,TRBJ2-1
CASSSTTGLAGEETQYF,TGTGCCAGCTCAAGCACGACGGGACTAGCGGGAGAAGAGACCCAGTACTTC,TRBV18,NA,TRBD2,TRBJ2-5
CASGYGALWNPGLSQDTGELFF,TGTGCTAGTGGTTATGGGGCTTTATGGAACCCGGGACTATCCCAGGACACCGGGGAGCTGTTTTTT,TRBV12-5,NA,TRBD2,TRBJ2-2
CASSSPLTGPPNTGELFF,TGTGCCAGCAGTAGTCCCCTTACAGGTCCACCGAACACCGGGGAGCTGTTTTTT,TRBV27,NA,NA,TRBJ2-2
CASSLLDRQETQYF,TGTGCCAGCAGCTTACTGGACAGGCAAGAGACCCAGTACTTC,TRBV7-9,few,TRBD1,TRBJ2-5
CASSEKGGASGNSPLHF,TGTGCCAGCAGCGAGAAAGGGGGCGCTTCAGGTAATTCACCCCTCCACTTT,TRBV9,NA,TRBD1,TRBJ1-6
CASRRETPDTQYF,TGTGCCAGCAGGCGGGAAACGCCAGATACGCAGTATTTT,TRBV7-9,NA,NA,TRBJ2-3
CASSAGLAVSTDTQYF,TGCGCCAGCAGCGCGGGACTAGCAGTTAGCACAGATACGCAGTATTTT,TRBV5-1,NA,TRBD2,TRBJ2-3
CAWSPSGPHGYTF,TGTGCCTGGAGTCCCTCAGGGCCCCATGGCTACACCTTC,TRBV30,NA,NA,TRBJ1-2
CASSAGGAYGYTF,TGTGCCAGCAGTGCCGGCGGGGCATATGGCTACACCTTC,TRBV2,NA,NA,TRBJ1-2
CAWSSLAGGYQVTQYF,TGTGCCTGGAGTTCCCTAGCGGGAGGCTACCAGGTTACGCAGTATTTT,TRBV30,NA,TRBD2,TRBJ2-3
CASVRVLVDYTF,TGCGCCAGCGTACGGGTCCTGGTTGACTACACCTTC,TRBV23-1,NA,NA,TRBJ1-2
CASSLVQGGVETQYF,TGTGCCAGCAGCTTGGTACAGGGGGGAGTGGAGACCCAGTACTTC,TRBV5-6,NA,TRBD1,TRBJ2-5
CAWSGGGDGSAEAFF,TGTGCCTGGAGCGGGGGGGGAGACGGGTCCGCTGAAGCTTTCTTT,TRBV30,few,NA,TRBJ1-1
CASSPATGGASSGELFF,TGTGCCAGCAGCCCTGCGACCGGGGGGGCTAGCAGCGGGGAGCTGTTTTTT,TRBV7-2,few,TRBD2,TRBJ2-2
CASSSPRDTDYEQYF,TGTGCCAGCAGCTCGCCCCGGGACACGGACTACGAGCAGTACTTC,TRBV5-4,NA,NA,TRBJ2-7
CASSLGGTENTEAFF,TGCGCCAGCAGCTTGGGCGGGACAGAGAACACTGAAGCTTTCTTT,TRBV5-1,few,TRBD1,TRBJ1-1
CASSLAYGGSQETQYF,TGCGCCAGCAGCTTGGCGTATGGGGGGTCCCAAGAGACCCAGTACTTC,TRBV5-1,NA,NA,TRBJ2-5
CASSPAGGSTDTQYF,TGTGCCAGCTCACCCGCGGGGGGTAGCACAGATACGCAGTATTTT,TRBV18,once,TRBD2,TRBJ2-3
CAIAPTGSGANVLTF,TGTGCCATCGCCCCGACAGGGTCAGGGGCCAACGTCCTGACTTTC,TRBV10-3,NA,TRBD1,TRBJ2-6
CASSSVDRVGQPQHF,TGTGCCAGCAGCTCCGTCGACAGGGTTGGACAGCCCCAGCATTTT,TRBV7-9,NA,TRBD1,TRBJ1-5
CASGPPAQETQYF,TGCGCCAGCGGGCCGCCGGCCCAAGAGACCCAGTACTTC,TRBV23-1,once,NA,TRBJ2-5